These 26 T cell receptor beta chains originate from one sample sequenced in a study of T-cell reconstitution after alpha-beta-depleted transplantation in children. As it was prepared, the TCRbeta library received unique molecular identifiers. TCRdb redid the calling of the PCR reads with MiXCR, one entry per CDR3 protein. The profile shows some 600,000 distinct CDR3 sequences, 13% of them singletons. The source was PBMCs, mostly from graft donor cells, collected 360 days after TCRalphabeta/CD19-depleted stem cell transplant. These receptors were obtained from a male patient under 18 who had a stem cell transplant for acute myeloid leukemia, so the T cells may come from the graft donor.

This clonotype came up a few times. The genes are TRBV4-3 and TRBJ2-7; D is uncertain. V lost 4 bases and J 0 bases, leaving 10 bases between the germline ends. CDR3 length: 14 residues. Germline V CDR1 and CDR2: LGHNA, YSLEER. In DNA form, the CDR3 reads TGCGCCAGCAGCCGAGGATTCGGCTCCTACGAGCAGTACTTC. Encoded protein: CASSRGFGSYEQYF.

This clonotype was recorded a few times. The J gene is TRBJ2-1, the V gene TRBV14; 7 bases are shared with TRBD2. CDR3 length: 16 residues. Unmatched junction bases numbered 9, after V lost 0 bases and J lost 7 bases. From germline, CDR1 is SGHDN and CDR2 FVKESK. The CDR3 DNA reads as TGTGCCAGCAGCCAAGATAGACTAGCTATCTCGAATGAGCAGTTCTTC. As protein: CASSQDRLAISNEQFF.

The chain links TRBV20-1 to TRBJ2-3; a weak D match, TRBD2 (5 bases). From germline, CDR1 is DFQATT and CDR2 SNEGSKA (reference sequence). The CDR3 length is 15 residues. Trimming stripped 4 bases from V and 3 bases from J, with 17 bases between. DNA for the CDR3: TGCAGTGCTAATTGGGGAGCAGTAATTACAGATACGCAGTATTTT. Amino acids: CSANWGAVITDTQYF.

This rearrangement joins TRBV12-3 or TRBV12-4 to TRBJ2-5, with 9 bases lining up with TRBD2. The CDR3 loop spans 15 amino acids. V lost 7 bases and J lost 1; bases outside the gene matches: 7. CDR3 DNA: TGTGCCAGCACCCGGGGACTAGCCGCCCAAGAGACCCAGTACTTC. Translated: CASTRGLAAQETQYF.

V is TRBV3-1 and J is TRBJ2-1; D perhaps matches TRBD2 (6 bases). V lost 3 bases to trimming and J lost 5 bases, with 14 bases between them. Germline V gene data show CDR1 as LGHDT and CDR2 as YNNKEL (reference sequence). The CDR3 consists of 15 residues. CDR3 in amino acids: CASSHRLGGDNEQFF. CDR3 coding DNA: TGTGCCAGCAGCCACAGACTGGGGGGAGACAATGAGCAGTTCTTC.

In its sample, this clonotype was seen a few times. The V and J genes are TRBV5-1 and TRBJ2-1; D ambiguous. Looked up from germline, CDR1 is SGHRS and CDR2 is YFSETQ. V gave up 0 bases and J gave up 7 bases, with 8 bases separating them. The CDR3 spans 13 residues. The CDR3 region is CASSLAYPNEQFF. The CDR3 DNA sequence: TGCGCCAGCAGCTTGGCCTACCCTAATGAGCAGTTCTTC.

This clonotype was seen more than once but under ten times. The rearrangement uses TRBV28 and TRBJ2-1, with D hard to call. The germline gives CDR1 MDHEN, CDR2 SYDVKM. The V end lost 5 bases, the J end lost 3 bases, and 8 bases lay between the germline ends. The CDR3 extends over 13 amino acids. The CDR3 DNA follows: TGTGCCAGCAGTACACCGATCTACAATGAGCAGTTCTTC. Encoded protein: CASSTPIYNEQFF.

The V call is TRBV28, the J call TRBJ2-6; D perhaps matches TRBD2 (6 bases). The V end lost 3 bases, the J end lost 0 bases, and 9 bases lay between the germline ends. This CDR3 is 16 amino acids long. Per the germline V gene, CDR1 is MDHEN and CDR2 is SYDVKM. The CDR3 sequence is CASSLEGLSGANVLTF. CDR3 DNA: TGTGCCAGCAGTTTGGAGGGGCTCTCTGGGGCCAACGTCCTGACTTTC.

The rearrangement joins TRBV4-3 to TRBJ1-1; the D is unclear. The CDR3 is made up of 13 amino acids. V lost 4 bases, J lost 3 bases, and 9 bases lay in between. Germline values: CDR1 LGHNA, CDR2 YSLEER. CDR3 bases: TGCGCCAGCAGCCTAGGGTTGGACACTGAAGCTTTCTTT. This codes for CASSLGLDTEAFF.

This clonotype was seen many times. The V and J genes are TRBV12-3 or TRBV12-4 and TRBJ2-2; 10 nucleotides align to TRBD2. Losses at the gene ends were 6 bases for V and 0 bases for J; bases not matched to a gene: 7. The CDR3 is made up of 17 amino acids. The CDR3, as DNA: TGTGCCAGCAGGCTCCTACTAGCGGGAACGAACACCGGGGAGCTGTTTTTT. It translates to CASRLLLAGTNTGELFF.

This clonotype occurred many times. This rearrangement joins TRBV27 to TRBJ2-1; 8 bases line up with TRBD1. CDR3 length equals 14 residues. Germline assignment: CDR1 MNHEY and CDR2 SMNVEV (reference sequence). Trimming took 4 bases from V and 5 from J; bases not matched to a gene: 4. In DNA, the CDR3 is TGTGCCAGCAGTTGGAACAGGGGGGACAATGAGCAGTTCTTC. It translates to CASSWNRGDNEQFF.

The chain is built from TRBV3-1 and TRBJ2-7, with D possibly being TRBD1 (6 bases). CDR1 is LGHDT, CDR2 YNNKEL, per germline (reference sequence). The CDR3 length is 14 residues. V was shortened by 3 bases and J by 7 bases, with 16 bases between the two germline ends. In DNA, the CDR3 is TGTGCCAGCAGCCAGGACAGTATACCGCGAGAGCAGTACTTC. It specifies CASSQDSIPREQYF.

The V and J genes are TRBV11-2 and TRBJ2-1, with 10 nucleotides matching TRBD2. The J segment lost 6 bases and the V segment lost 5 bases, leaving 7 bases of the junction unmatched. CDR1 SGHAT and CDR2 FQNNGV come from the germline V gene. The CDR3 sequence is 15 residues long. CDR3 nucleotides: TGTGCCAGCAGCCCCCGGACTAGCGGCCTCAATGAGCAGTTCTTC. Encoded protein: CASSPRTSGLNEQFF.

This clonotype was seen repeatedly, ten times or more. The chain uses TRBV28 and TRBJ2-6; D is perhaps TRBD1 (5 bases). The CDR3 is made up of 16 amino acids. Germline V CDR1 and CDR2: MDHEN, SYDVKM. Trimming cost V 5 bases and J 2 bases, with 13 bases left between them. CDR3: CASSPPQGAGANVLTF. The CDR3 coding sequence is TGTGCCAGCAGTCCACCCCAAGGGGCTGGGGCCAACGTCCTGACTTTC.

This clonotype was counted only a few times. The gene calls are TRBV4-3 and TRBJ2-7, with D maybe TRBD2 (6 bases). Germline V lookup: CDR1 LGHNA, CDR2 YSLEER. V was shortened by 1 base and J by 5 bases, with 24 bases between the two germline ends. The CDR3 runs to 18 residues. The CDR3 spells CASSQGHGVAEPLDEQYF. The CDR3 nucleotides are TGCGCCAGCAGCCAAGGCCACGGGGTAGCGGAGCCTTTGGACGAGCAGTACTTC.

The chain has TRBV6-1 and TRBJ2-7; 10 bases agree with TRBD2. In germline, CDR1 is MNHNS, CDR2 SASEGT. This CDR3 contains 15 residues. J lost 2 bases, V lost 6 bases, and 7 bases had no gene match. CDR3 sequence reads: CASRAGTSVTYEQYF. CDR3 DNA: TGTGCCAGCAGGGCCGGGACTAGCGTCACCTACGAGCAGTACTTC.

The CDR3 loop is CASERWSNQPQHF. CDR3 bases: TGTGCCAGCGAGCGGTGGAGCAATCAGCCCCAGCATTTT. V usage is TRBV7-6 and J usage is TRBJ1-5; D gene unclear. The V end lost 8 bases, the J end lost 1 base, and 9 bases lay between the germline ends. Germline loops: CDR1 SGHVS, CDR2 FNYEAQ. The CDR3 has 13 residues. The full variable domain, its missing parts supplied by reference TRBV7-6 and TRBJ1-5, is GAGVSQSPRYKVTKRGQDVALRCDPISGHVSLYWYRQALGQGPEFLTYFNYEAQQDKSGLPNDRFSAERPEGSISTLTIQRTEQRDSAMYRCASERWSNQPQHFGDGTRLSIL.

This clonotype occurred a few times. This sequence joins TRBV28 and TRBJ2-7; D remains unclear. From germline, CDR1 is MDHEN and CDR2 SYDVKM. This CDR3 region has 12 residues. Trimming took off 3 bases at V and 5 bases at J, with 8 bases between the two ends. The CDR3 here is CASSFLPHEQYF. The CDR3 DNA follows: TGTGCCAGCAGTTTCCTGCCCCACGAGCAGTACTTC.

The chain links TRBV29-1 to TRBJ2-7; 8 positions match TRBD2. Trimming removed 5 bases from V and 3 bases from J; junction bases left unmatched: 6. Germline V gene sequence: CDR1 SQVTM, CDR2 ANQGSEA. The CDR3 extends over 13 amino acids. The CDR3 DNA follows: TGCAGCGTTAACCTCCTAGCGGGCTACGAGCAGTACTTC. Amino acids: CSVNLLAGYEQYF.

V gene TRBV7-3 combines with J gene TRBJ2-5, with TRBD2 matching over 7 bases. The ends lost 5 bases at V and 4 bases at J; junction bases unmatched: 10. CDR1 and CDR2 from the germline V gene are SGHTA and FQGTGA. This CDR3 has 15 residues. CDR3 in amino acids: CASSPGGLLRETQYF. The CDR3 nucleotides are TGTGCCAGCAGCCCCGGGGGACTATTGAGAGAGACCCAGTACTTC.

This chain connects TRBV7-2 to TRBJ1-4; the D gene is possibly TRBD1 (6 bases). The CDR3 runs to 15 residues. Germline values: CDR1 SGHTA, CDR2 FQGNSA. The V end was cut by 2 bases, the J end by 8 bases, with 15 bases between. The CDR3 region has the DNA TGTGCCAGCAGCTTAACCACAGGGAGTCGGGAAAAACTGTTTTTT. This gives the protein CASSLTTGSREKLFF.

The chain uses TRBV6-2 or TRBV6-3 and TRBJ2-7; 8 nucleotides agree with TRBD2. Germline CDR1 and CDR2: MNHEY and SVGEGT. This CDR3 spans 15 amino acids. After removal of 2 bases from V and 2 bases from J, the junction contained 5 bases not matched to a gene. The CDR3: CASSYTGTRTYEQYF. DNA for the CDR3: TGTGCCAGCAGTTACACCGGGACTAGGACCTACGAGCAGTACTTC.

This clonotype showed up just a few times. The J gene is TRBJ2-1, the V gene TRBV20-1; 9 bases line up with TRBD2. Trimming took 5 bases from V and 7 from J; bases not matched to a gene: 6. This CDR3 spans 13 amino acids. From germline, CDR1 is DFQATT and CDR2 SNEGSKA (reference sequence). The CDR3 region has the DNA TGCAGTGCTGTGACTAGCGGACTGAATGAGCAGTTCTTC. Its translation is CSAVTSGLNEQFF.

The table lists this clonotype with a few counts. The chain uses TRBV5-1 and TRBJ2-1; TRBD1 aligns across 9 bases. The V and J ends lost 4 bases and 3 bases, in that order; junction bases with no gene match: 5. Germline V gives CDR1 SGHRS, CDR2 YFSETQ. This CDR3 comprises 15 residues. CDR3 in amino acids: CASSNRDRDYNEQFF. CDR3 in DNA: TGCGCCAGCAGCAACCGGGACAGGGACTACAATGAGCAGTTCTTC.

This clonotype came up a few times. The chain has TRBV28 and TRBJ2-5; TRBD2 matches 7 bases. CDR1 is MDHEN, CDR2 SYDVKM, per germline. The J segment lost 3 bases and the V segment lost 5 bases, leaving 15 bases of the junction unmatched. This CDR3 is 17 amino acids long. The CDR3 region is CASSPRRQWDYKETQYF. The CDR3 DNA reads as TGTGCCAGCAGTCCCCGCCGGCAGTGGGACTACAAAGAGACCCAGTACTTC.

A few counts support this clonotype. An end of the junction differs from the germline gene, which may be a read error. The rearrangement joins TRBV6-1 to TRBJ2-3, with 8 bases matching TRBD2. Germline V CDR1 and CDR2: MNHNS, SASEGT. CDR3 length: 15 amino acids. In DNA form, the CDR3 reads TGTGCCAGCAGTCTCGGGAGGGGAGGCACAGGTACGCAGTATTTT. Amino acid sequence: CASSLGRGGTGTQYF.